These T cell receptor beta chains were read from a single sample in a study of blood T cell repertoires in COVID-19. Only in-frame clones appear in the TCRdb table, and some are missing; sequencing was by immunoSEQ multiplex PCR. Of 300,000 to 400,000 clones in the sample, about 88% were seen once. The sample was PBMCs or T cells enriched from blood (not recorded which). These receptors were obtained from a woman under 30 who had recovered from COVID-19. CDR3s include the opening cysteine and the closing phenylalanine or tryptophan. Each record gives: J gene, V gene, CDR3 protein.

TRBJ2-5 TRBV24-1 CATSDLQGDQETQYF
TRBJ1-5 TRBV27 CASSERGLNQPQHF
TRBJ1-2 TRBV19 CASSMRGEGYGYTF
TRBJ1-2 TRBV6-6 CASSPRPTGTGLYYGYTF
TRBJ1-1 TRBV19 CASSIEDRGLVAFF
TRBJ1-1 TRBV3-1/TRBV3-2 CASSQDSGRGEAFF
TRBJ1-4 TRBV9 CASSTGGALNEKLFF
TRBJ1-4 TRBV2 CASSAGLNEKLFF
TRBJ1-2 TRBV30 CAWSIGSPTYGYTF
TRBJ2-7 TRBV18 CASSPVQGDYEQYF
TRBJ2-7 TRBV18 CASSLGTGNSYEQYF
TRBJ1-5 TRBV19 CASTPGTEGQPQHF
TRBJ2-7 TRBV6-5 CASSLSTGYEQYF
TRBJ2-5 TRBV6-5 CASRTRKETQYF
TRBJ2-2 TRBV28 CASSLSRRTGELFF